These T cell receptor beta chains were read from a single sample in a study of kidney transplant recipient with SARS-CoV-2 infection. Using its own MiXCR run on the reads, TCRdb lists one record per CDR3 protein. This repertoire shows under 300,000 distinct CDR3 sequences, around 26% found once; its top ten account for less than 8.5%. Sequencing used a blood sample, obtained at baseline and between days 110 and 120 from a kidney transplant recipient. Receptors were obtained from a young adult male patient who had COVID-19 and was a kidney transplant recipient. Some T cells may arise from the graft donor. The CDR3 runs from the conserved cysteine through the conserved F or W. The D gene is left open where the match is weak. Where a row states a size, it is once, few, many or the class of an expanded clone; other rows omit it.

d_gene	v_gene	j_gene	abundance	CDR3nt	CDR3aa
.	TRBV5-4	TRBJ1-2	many	TGTGCCAGCCCACCTGTCGTACCAGGAAAGACCTATGGCTACACCTTC	CASPPVVPGKTYGYTF
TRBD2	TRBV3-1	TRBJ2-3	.	TGTGCCAGCAGCCCTGGGGGGGACCGGTACACAGATACGAAGTATTTT	CASSPGGDRYTDTKYF
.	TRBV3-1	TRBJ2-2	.	TGTGCCATCAGCGTTACATCTCCCATTTCAGGCTTGACCGGGGAGCTGTTTTTT	CAISVTSPISGLTGELFF
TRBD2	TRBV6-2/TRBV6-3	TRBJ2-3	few	TGTGCCAGCAGGTCCGGGACTAGCAGAAATTGGGATACGCAGTATTTT	CASRSGTSRNWDTQYF
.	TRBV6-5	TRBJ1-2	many	TGTGCCAGCAGTGAGTCGACGCGCTATGGCTACACCTTC	CASSESTRYGYTF
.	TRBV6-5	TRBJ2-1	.	TGTGCCAGCAGCCGCCTGGGGCGAGAGCAGTTCTTC	CASSRLGREQFF
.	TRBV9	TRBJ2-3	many	TGTGCCAGCAGCGTAGGGTGGCAGGCGAGCACAGATACGCAGTATTTT	CASSVGWQASTDTQYF
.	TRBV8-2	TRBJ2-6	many	TGTGGCACGCTCAACAGGATAACACAAAGTCGGGCCAACGTCCTGACTTTC	CGTLNRITQSRANVLTF
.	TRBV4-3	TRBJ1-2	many	TGCGCCAGCAGCACAAGGGCAGGACGTCGAAAGACCTATGGCTACACCTTC	CASSTRAGRRKTYGYTF
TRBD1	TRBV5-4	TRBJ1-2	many	TGTGCCAGCAGCTTGGGGACAGGGTTTCAAAACTATGGCTACACCTTC	CASSLGTGFQNYGYTF